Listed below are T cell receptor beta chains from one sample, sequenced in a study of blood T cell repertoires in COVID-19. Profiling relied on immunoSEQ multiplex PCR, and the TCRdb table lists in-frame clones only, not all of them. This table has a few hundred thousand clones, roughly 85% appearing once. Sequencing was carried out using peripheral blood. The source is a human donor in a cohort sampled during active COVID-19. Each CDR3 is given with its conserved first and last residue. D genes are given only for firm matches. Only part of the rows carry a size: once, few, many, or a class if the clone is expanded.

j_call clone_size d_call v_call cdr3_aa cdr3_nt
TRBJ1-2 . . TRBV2 CASKAGRGLNYGYTF TGTGCCAGCAAGGCGGGGAGGGGCCTTAACTATGGCTACACCTTC
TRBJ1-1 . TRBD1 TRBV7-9 CASSLAGTGVPEAFF TGTGCCAGCAGCTTAGCCGGGACAGGGGTACCTGAAGCTTTCTTT
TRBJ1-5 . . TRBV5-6 CASSLGGGDFGNQPQHF TGTGCCAGCAGCTTGGGGGGGGGCGACTTTGGCAATCAGCCCCAGCATTTT
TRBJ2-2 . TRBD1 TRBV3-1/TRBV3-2 CASSQPGTGPNTGELFF TGTGCCAGCAGCCAGCCAGGGACAGGGCCGAACACCGGGGAGCTGTTTTTT
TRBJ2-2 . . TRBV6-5 CASRAGSNTGELFF TGTGCCAGCAGGGCGGGGTCGAACACCGGGGAGCTGTTTTTT
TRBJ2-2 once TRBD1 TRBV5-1 CASSRTQGATGELFF TGCGCCAGCAGCAGAACACAGGGGGCGACCGGGGAGCTGTTTTTT
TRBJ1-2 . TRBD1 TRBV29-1 CSGGDSKYGYTF TGCAGCGGCGGGGACAGTAAATATGGCTACACCTTC
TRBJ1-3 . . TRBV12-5 CASGPGGSGNTIYF TGTGCTAGTGGCCCTGGGGGGTCAGGAAACACCATATATTTT
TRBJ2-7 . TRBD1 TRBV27 CASSPGQGTYEQYF TGTGCCAGCAGTCCGGGACAGGGCACCTACGAGCAGTACTTC
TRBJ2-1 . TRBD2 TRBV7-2 CASSGRGPWDNEQFF TGTGCCAGCAGCGGGAGGGGCCCATGGGACAATGAGCAGTTCTTC